This T cell receptor beta chain was captured in a study of blood T cells in healthy people across ages. Overall study: Using template switching, researchers captured about one barcoded beta molecule for each two T cells.

Then a second PCR, running roughly 7 to 11 cycles, was carried out with a sample-barcoded 5' primer and a J-beta primer mix. TCRdb recomputed calls from the 5' RACE reads with MiXCR, one row per CDR3 protein. The sample holds some 780,000 distinct CDR3 sequences, around three fifths seen once. Germline V gives CDR1 SGHAT, CDR2 FQNNGV. The V and J ends lost 1 base and 9 bases, in that order; junction bases with no gene match: 2. The CDR3 is 12 residues long. The specimen sequenced was blood. The TCR was taken from a middle-aged man in good health. The rearrangement links TRBV11-2 to TRBJ1-1, with TRBD1 matching 7 bases. The CDR3 nucleotides are TGTGCCAGCAGCTTAGGAGGGGGCCAAGCTTTCTTT. Translation gives CASSLGGGQAFF.